The TCR beta chain described here comes from a study of blood T cell repertoires in COVID-19. Across the whole study: COVID-19 samples from acute and convalescent phases originated in the United States, Italy and Spain. In each case, the material was cDNA or gDNA derived from T cells, B-cell-depleted T cells, or PBMCs.

This CDR3 region has 17 residues. Between the trimmed V and J ends, which lost 0 bases and 3 bases, there was a span of 18 bases. Germline values: CDR1 LGHNT, CDR2 FRNRAP. Source study methods: Estimation of nucleated cell counts relied on the amplification of reference gene primers. The data were produced by immunoSEQ multiplex PCR, yet TCRdb's version contains in-frame clones alone and is incomplete. V, J and clone size are those of that table, while D and trimming were read from the DNA. The sample shows approximately 280,000 clones, over 75% of them seen only once. Sequencing was done on a sample of peripheral blood. The sequence was obtained from a middle-aged man with active or convalescent COVID-19. The chain couples TRBV12-5 to TRBJ2-7; no clear D gene. The CDR3 reads CASGLVPRVLGRYEQYF. The CDR3 region has the DNA TGTGCTAGTGGTTTGGTCCCCCGGGTCTTGGGTCGCTACGAGCAGTACTTC. Drawing the rest from reference TRBV12-5 and TRBJ2-7, the complete variable domain is DARVTQTPRHKVTEMGQEVTMRCQPILGHNTVFWYRQTMMQGLELLAYFRNRAPLDDSGMPKDRFSAEMPDATLATLKIQPSEPRDSAVYFCASGLVPRVLGRYEQYFGPGTRLTVT.